Following are 6 T cell receptor beta chains from one sample sequenced in a study of brain metastases from non-small cell lung cancer. Profiling relied on immunoSEQ multiplex PCR, and the TCRdb table lists in-frame clones only, not all of them. Counted here are some 690 clones, about 91% occurring once; the ten biggest clones make up 3.5% to 5.5%. Source material: tissue from a brain metastasis. The receptors were sampled from a donor aged 40 or over with non-small cell lung cancer.

For the CDR3, the DNA is TGTGCCAGCAGCCAAGAGAAGGCTAGCTCCTACAATGAGCAGTTCTTC. This gives the protein CASSQEKASSYNEQFF. The chain employs TRBV14 and TRBJ2-1; D gene unclear. The CDR3 length is 16 residues. CDR1 SGHDN and CDR2 FVKESK come from the germline V gene. V lost 0 bases and J lost 0, with 9 bases in between.

The rearrangement joins TRBV5-6 to TRBJ2-7; 9 positions match TRBD2. The CDR3 sequence is 17 residues long. CDR1 is SGHDT and CDR2 is YYEEEE in the germline V gene. The junction had 9 bases not matched to a gene; V was cut back by 1 base and J by 1 base. CDR3 sequence reads: CASSLRGLAGNSYEQYF. CDR3 sequence (DNA): TGTGCCAGCAGCTTGAGGGGGCTAGCGGGGAATTCCTACGAGCAGTACTTC.

CDR3 coding DNA: TGTGCCAGCAGCCGAGAAATTGGCTCTGGAAACACCATATATTTT. It codes for CASSREIGSGNTIYF. The genes are TRBV3-1 (or the pseudogene TRBV3-2) and TRBJ1-3; no clear D gene. Per germline, CDR1 LGHDT and CDR2 YNNKEL (reference sequence). V was trimmed by 4 bases and J by 0 bases, leaving 10 bases between them. This CDR3 is 15 amino acids long.

CDR3 residues: CASSPGRGSYNEQFF. In DNA form, the CDR3 reads TGTGCCAGCAGCCCCGGTCGCGGATCCTACAATGAGCAGTTCTTC. J is TRBJ2-1 and V is TRBV5-6, with no clear D. CDR3 size: 15 residues. Germline assignment: CDR1 SGHDT and CDR2 YYEEEE. V was shortened by 4 bases and J by 1 base, with 12 bases between the two germline ends.

Concerning this clone itself: At one end, the junction sequence differs from germline, possibly due to a read error. The J gene is TRBJ2-7, the V gene TRBV19, with D perhaps matching TRBD1 or TRBD2 (7 bases each). Germline V gives CDR1 LNHDA, CDR2 SQIVND (reference sequence). This CDR3 is built from 13 residues. The CDR3 bases are TGTGTCAGTAATTCGGGGAGGGGGCACGAGCAGTACTTC. Protein: CVSNSGRGHEQYF.

V usage is TRBV28 and J usage is TRBJ1-1; no firm D call. V was cut by 10 bases and J by 1 base, with 10 bases left in between. The CDR3 loop spans 12 amino acids. From germline, CDR1 is MDHEN and CDR2 SYDVKM. The CDR3 bases are TGTGCCACCACGGTAGGGAACACTGAAGCTTTCTTT. It specifies CATTVGNTEAFF.